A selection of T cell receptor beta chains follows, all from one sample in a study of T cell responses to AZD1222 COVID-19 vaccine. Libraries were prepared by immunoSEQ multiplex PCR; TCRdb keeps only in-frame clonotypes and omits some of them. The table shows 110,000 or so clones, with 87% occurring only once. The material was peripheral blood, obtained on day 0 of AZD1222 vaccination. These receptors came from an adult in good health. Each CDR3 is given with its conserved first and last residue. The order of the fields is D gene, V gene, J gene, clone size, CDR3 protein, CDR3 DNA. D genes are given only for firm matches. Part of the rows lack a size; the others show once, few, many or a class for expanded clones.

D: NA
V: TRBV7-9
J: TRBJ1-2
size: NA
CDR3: CASSFGGGLYGYTF
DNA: TGTGCCAGCAGCTTTGGGGGGGGCCTCTATGGCTACACCTTC

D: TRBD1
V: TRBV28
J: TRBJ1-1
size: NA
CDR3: CASSPWGTGVTEAFF
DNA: TGTGCCAGCAGTCCATGGGGGACAGGGGTTACTGAAGCTTTCTTT

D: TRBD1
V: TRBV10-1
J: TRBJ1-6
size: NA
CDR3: CASNQDRAQNSPLHF
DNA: TGCGCCAGCAACCAGGACAGGGCCCAGAATTCACCCCTCCACTTT

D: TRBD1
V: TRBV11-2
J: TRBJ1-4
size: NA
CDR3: CASSSRDRDEKLFF
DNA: TGTGCCAGCAGCTCCCGGGACAGGGATGAAAAACTGTTTTTT

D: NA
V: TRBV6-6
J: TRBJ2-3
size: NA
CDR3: CASSYSVSYTDTQYF
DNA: TGTGCCAGCAGTTACAGCGTCAGTTACACAGATACGCAGTATTTT

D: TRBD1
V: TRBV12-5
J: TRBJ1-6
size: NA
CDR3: CASGEPTGQVPKGSYNSPLHF
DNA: TGTGCTAGTGGTGAACCTACGGGACAGGTGCCTAAGGGGTCCTATAATTCACCCCTCCACTTT

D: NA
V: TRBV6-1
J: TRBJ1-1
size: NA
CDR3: CASSGRGDWGFNTEAFF
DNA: TGTGCCAGCAGTGGCCGGGGGGATTGGGGATTCAACACTGAAGCTTTCTTT

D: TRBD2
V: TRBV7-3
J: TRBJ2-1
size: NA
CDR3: CASSLVTGGLDEQFF
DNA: TGTGCCAGCAGCTTGGTGACGGGGGGTTTAGATGAGCAGTTCTTC

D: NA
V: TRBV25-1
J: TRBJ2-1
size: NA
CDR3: CASSDQGYTLNNEQFF
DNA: TGTGCCAGCAGTGACCAGGGATACACTTTAAACAATGAGCAGTTCTTC

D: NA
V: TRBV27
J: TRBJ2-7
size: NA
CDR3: CASRERGFYEQYF
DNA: TGTGCCAGCAGGGAGCGAGGATTTTACGAGCAGTACTTC

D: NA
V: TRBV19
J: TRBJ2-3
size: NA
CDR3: CASSTAESSTDTQYF
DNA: TGTGCCAGTAGTACAGCGGAGTCTAGCACAGATACGCAGTATTTT

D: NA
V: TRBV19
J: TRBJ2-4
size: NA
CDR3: CASSLRQLKNIQYF
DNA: TGTGCCAGTAGTCTTCGACAGTTGAAAAACATTCAGTACTTC

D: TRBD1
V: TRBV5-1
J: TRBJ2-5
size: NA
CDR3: CASSLQGSPETQYF
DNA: TGCGCCAGCAGCTTACAGGGGTCTCCGGAGACCCAGTACTTC

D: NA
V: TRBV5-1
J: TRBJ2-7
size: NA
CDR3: CASRGDSNEQYF
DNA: TGCGCCAGCAGGGGGGACTCAAACGAGCAGTACTTC

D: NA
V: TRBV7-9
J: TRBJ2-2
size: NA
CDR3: CASSLSSTGELFF
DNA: TGTGCCAGCAGCTTAAGTAGCACCGGGGAGCTGTTTTTT

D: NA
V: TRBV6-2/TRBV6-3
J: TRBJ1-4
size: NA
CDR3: CASSSTTKRSEKLFF
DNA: TGTGCCAGCAGTTCTACGACCAAAAGGAGCGAAAAACTGTTTTTT

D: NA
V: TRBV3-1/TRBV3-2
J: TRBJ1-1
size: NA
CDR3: CASSQDWPGSETEAFF
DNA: TGTGCCAGCAGCCAAGATTGGCCAGGGAGTGAGACTGAAGCTTTCTTT

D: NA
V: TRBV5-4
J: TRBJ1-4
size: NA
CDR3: CASRPDSNNEKLFF
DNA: TGTGCCAGCAGACCCGACAGTAACAACGAAAAACTGTTTTTT

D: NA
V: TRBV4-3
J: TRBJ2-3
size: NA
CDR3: CASSQDRRDTDTQYF
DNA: TGCGCCAGCAGCCAAGATCGTCGCGACACAGATACGCAGTATTTT

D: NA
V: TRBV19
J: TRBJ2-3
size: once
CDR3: CATRGIADTQYF
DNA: TGTGCCACCCGGGGGATAGCGGATACGCAGTATTTT

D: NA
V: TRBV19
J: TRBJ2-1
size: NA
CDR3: CASSNLLASSYNEQFF
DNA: TGTGCCAGTAGCAACCTACTGGCGAGCTCCTACAATGAGCAGTTCTTC

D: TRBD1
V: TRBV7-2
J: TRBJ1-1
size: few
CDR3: CASSLATGRWDTEAFF
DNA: TGTGCCAGCAGCTTAGCGACAGGGAGATGGGACACTGAAGCTTTCTTT

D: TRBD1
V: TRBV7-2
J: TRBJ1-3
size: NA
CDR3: CASSLDRGQGNTIYF
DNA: TGTGCCAGCAGCTTAGACAGGGGGCAAGGAAACACCATATATTTT

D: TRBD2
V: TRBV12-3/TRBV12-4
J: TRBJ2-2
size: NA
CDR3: CASSLGGIGELFF
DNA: TGTGCCAGCAGTCTCGGGGGGATCGGGGAGCTGTTTTTT

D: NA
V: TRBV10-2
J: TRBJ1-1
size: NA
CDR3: CASRGGRANTEAFF
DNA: TGCGCCAGCAGGGGAGGGCGTGCGAACACTGAAGCTTTCTTT

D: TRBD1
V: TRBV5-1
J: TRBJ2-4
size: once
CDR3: CASRTGTVGLDIQYF
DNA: TGCGCCAGCAGAACCGGGACAGTGGGGCTCGACATTCAGTACTTC

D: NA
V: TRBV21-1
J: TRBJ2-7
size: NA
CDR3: CASSSHTTTPYEQYF
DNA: TGTGCCAGCAGCAGTCACACCACGACTCCTTACGAGCAGTACTTC

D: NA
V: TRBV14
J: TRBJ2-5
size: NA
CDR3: CASSLLGPLQETQYF
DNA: TGTGCCAGCAGCCTCCTGGGACCCCTACAAGAGACCCAGTACTTC

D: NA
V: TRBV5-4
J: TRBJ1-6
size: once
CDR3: CASSVGTSPLHF
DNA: TGTGCCAGCAGCGTGGGGACTTCACCCCTCCACTTT

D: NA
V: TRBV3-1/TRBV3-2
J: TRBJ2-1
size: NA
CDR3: CASSPHQQGEQFF
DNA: TGTGCCAGCAGCCCACATCAACAGGGTGAGCAGTTCTTC

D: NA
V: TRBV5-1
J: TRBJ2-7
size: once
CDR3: CASSSAGAEQYF
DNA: TGCGCCAGCAGCTCCGCGGGCGCCGAGCAGTACTTC

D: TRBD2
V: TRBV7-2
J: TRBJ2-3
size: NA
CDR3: CASSRVRSGGAGGDTQYF
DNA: TGTGCCAGCAGCCGGGTCAGAAGCGGGGGGGCCGGCGGGGATACGCAGTATTTT

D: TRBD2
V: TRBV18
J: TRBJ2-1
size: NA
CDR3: CASSPDHVRGGSYNEQFF
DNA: TGTGCCAGCTCACCCGACCATGTACGGGGGGGCTCCTACAATGAGCAGTTCTTC

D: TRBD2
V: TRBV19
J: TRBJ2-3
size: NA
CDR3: CASLGLAGGKQYF
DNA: TGTGCCAGTTTGGGACTAGCGGGGGGTAAGCAGTATTTT

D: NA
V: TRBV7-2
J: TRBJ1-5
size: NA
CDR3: CASSSRNQPQHF
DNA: TGTGCCAGCAGCTCAAGAAATCAGCCCCAGCATTTT

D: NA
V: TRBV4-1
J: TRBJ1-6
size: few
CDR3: CASSQVGQKSNSPLHF
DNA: TGCGCCAGCAGCCAGGTCGGACAGAAATCAAATTCACCCCTCCACTTT

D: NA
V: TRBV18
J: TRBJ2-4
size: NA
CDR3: CASSRRDGKSENIQYF
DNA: TGTGCCAGCTCACGCCGGGACGGCAAATCCGAAAACATTCAGTACTTC

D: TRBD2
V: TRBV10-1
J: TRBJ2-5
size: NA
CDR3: CASSSSGSGETQYF
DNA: TGCGCCAGCAGCTCTAGCGGGAGCGGGGAGACCCAGTACTTC

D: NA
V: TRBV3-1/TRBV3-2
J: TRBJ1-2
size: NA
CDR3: CASSRGGWGYTF
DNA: TGTGCCAGCAGCCGGGGAGGTTGGGGCTACACCTTC

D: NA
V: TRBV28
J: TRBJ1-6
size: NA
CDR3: CASSFLPGRDSPLHF
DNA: TGTGCCAGCAGTTTCCTGCCCGGGCGGGATTCACCCCTCCACTTT

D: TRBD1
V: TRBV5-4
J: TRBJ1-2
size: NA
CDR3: CASRLLRDSDYGYTF
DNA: TGTGCCAGCAGACTCCTCCGGGACAGTGACTATGGCTACACCTTC

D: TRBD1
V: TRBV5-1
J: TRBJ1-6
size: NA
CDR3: CASSLTQGALNSPLHF
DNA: TGCGCCAGCAGCTTAACCCAGGGGGCTTTAAATTCACCCCTCCACTTT

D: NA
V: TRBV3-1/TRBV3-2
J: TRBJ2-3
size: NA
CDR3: CASSQDREKGSTDTQYF
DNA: TGTGCCAGCAGCCAAGATCGCGAGAAGGGATCCACAGATACGCAGTATTTT

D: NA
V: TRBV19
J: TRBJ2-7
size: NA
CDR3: CASSKGRPGTTGSSYEQYF
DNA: TGTGCCAGTAGTAAAGGGAGGCCCGGTACGACAGGGAGCTCCTACGAGCAGTACTTC

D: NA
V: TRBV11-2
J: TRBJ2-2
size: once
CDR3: CASSLEGPTPELFF
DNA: TGTGCCAGCAGCTTAGAGGGTCCGACCCCGGAGCTGTTTTTT

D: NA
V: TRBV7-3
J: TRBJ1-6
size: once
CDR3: CASSPIANSPLHF
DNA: TGTGCCAGCAGCCCGATAGCTAATTCACCCCTCCACTTT

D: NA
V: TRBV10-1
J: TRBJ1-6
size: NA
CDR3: CASRGRAVGSPLHF
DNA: TGCGCCAGCAGAGGCAGGGCGGTTGGGTCACCCCTCCACTTT

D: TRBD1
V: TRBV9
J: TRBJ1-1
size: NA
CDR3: CASSAPGQGIAFF
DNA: TGTGCCAGCAGCGCTCCCGGACAGGGGATAGCTTTCTTT

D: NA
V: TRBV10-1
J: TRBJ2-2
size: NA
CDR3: CASRKTDAGELFF
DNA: TGCGCCAGCAGGAAGACGGACGCCGGGGAGCTGTTTTTT

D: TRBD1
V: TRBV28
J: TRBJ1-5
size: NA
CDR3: CASSPPAGGLRNQPQHF
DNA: TGTGCCAGCTCCCCACCCGCAGGGGGTCTACGCAATCAGCCCCAGCATTTT